This TCR beta chain emerged from a study of human T cells and chemical hapten exposure. Overall study context: Patch tests put 0.01% DPC on the upper back, read at 6 days.

The CDR3 extends over 14 amino acids. CDR1 is SGHRS and CDR2 is YFSETQ in the germline V gene. The J segment lost 6 bases and the V segment lost 2 bases, leaving 8 bases of the junction unmatched. TCRdb re-called the RACE reads with MiXCR, one entry per CDR3 protein. The data show tens of thousands of distinct CDR3 sequences, with 12% seen just once and more than 1.5% held by the top ten. As for time point: pre-sensitization, week 0. Treatment described: therapeutic diphenylcyclopropenone sensitization with weekly scalp DPC. Extraction yielded total RNA from whole blood (unfractionated). The drawing of blood occurred before each patch test was applied.

The chain carries TRBV5-1 and TRBJ2-7; TRBD2 agrees at 7 bases. This clonotype originated in a woman aged 40 to 55 with alopecia areata. Some clones in this sample may be carry-over from other donors' samples. The sample in question was whole blood, obtained in connection with sensitization to the hapten diphenylcyclopropenone (DPC). The DNA of the CDR3 is TGCGCCAGCAGCTTCCTTGGGGAGGGGCGCGAGCAGTACTTC. It yields the protein CASSFLGEGREQYF.